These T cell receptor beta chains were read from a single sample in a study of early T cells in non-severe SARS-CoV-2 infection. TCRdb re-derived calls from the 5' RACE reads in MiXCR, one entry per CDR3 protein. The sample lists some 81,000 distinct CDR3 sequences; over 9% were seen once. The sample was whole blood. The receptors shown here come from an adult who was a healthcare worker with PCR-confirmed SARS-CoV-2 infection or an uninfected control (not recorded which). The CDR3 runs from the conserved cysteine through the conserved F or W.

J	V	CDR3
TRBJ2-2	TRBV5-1	CASSRGLWDTGELFF
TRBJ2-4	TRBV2	CASMGHLKDLQGLNIQYF
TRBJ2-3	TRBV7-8	CASSRDLGRDTQYF
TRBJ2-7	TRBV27	CASSSIPGSRAYEQYF
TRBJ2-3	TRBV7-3	CASSLNSWQGAFTQYF
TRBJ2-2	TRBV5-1	CASSLEPTGELFF
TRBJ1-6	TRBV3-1	CASSQLLGRGLGSPLHF
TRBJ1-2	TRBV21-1	CASSADRVPIYGYTF
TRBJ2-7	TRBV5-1	CASSLLGYYEQYF
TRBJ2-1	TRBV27	CASSFGDGRNEQFF
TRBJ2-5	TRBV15	CATSRGLAGQETQYF
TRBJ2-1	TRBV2	CASNLGPEQFF
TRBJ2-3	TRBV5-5	CASSPSGVGLGTDTQYF
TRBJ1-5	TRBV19	CASNDGQPQHF
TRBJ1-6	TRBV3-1	CASSQGTGNSPLHF
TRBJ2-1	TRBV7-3	CASSSRPGLGAHEQFF
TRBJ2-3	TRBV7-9	CASSPLSGGSPDTQYF
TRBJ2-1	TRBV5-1	CASSSGAGMYNEQFF
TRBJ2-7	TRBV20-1	CSAGLSGSGGEQYF
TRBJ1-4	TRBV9	CASSPSLGQGVEKLFF
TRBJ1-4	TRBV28	CASSHQGTNEKLFF
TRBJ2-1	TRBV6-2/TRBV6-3	CASSSDWGEQFF
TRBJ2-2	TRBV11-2	CASSPRRPGDPTGELFF
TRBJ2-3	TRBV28	CASSFVRADTQYF
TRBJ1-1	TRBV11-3	CASSSDGTAEAFF
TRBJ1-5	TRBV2	CASSEENQPQHF
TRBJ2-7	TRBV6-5	CASSYNLPGLAGEQYF
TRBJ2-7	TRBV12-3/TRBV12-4	CASTRGAYEQYF
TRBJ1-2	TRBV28	CASSWDRGNSGYTF
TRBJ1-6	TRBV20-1	CSAGDGSYNSPLHF
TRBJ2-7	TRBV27	CASSLSRTGIPYEQYF
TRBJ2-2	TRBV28	CAGGQSRNTGELFF
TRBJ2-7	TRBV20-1	CSARGTTGEGPYEQYF
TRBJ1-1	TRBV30	CASQGVNTEAFF
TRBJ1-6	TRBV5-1	CASSLGTVSDSPLHF
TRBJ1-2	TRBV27	CASSFEGNYGYTF
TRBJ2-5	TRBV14	CASSHGRQETQYF
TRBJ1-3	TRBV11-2	CASSAGSVSGNTIYF
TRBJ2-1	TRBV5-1	CASSLGATNEQFF
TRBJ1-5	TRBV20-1	CSARGQGALNQPQHF
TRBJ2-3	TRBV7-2	CASSLASGSTDTQYF
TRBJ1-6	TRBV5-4	CASSLAVQGKYSPLHF
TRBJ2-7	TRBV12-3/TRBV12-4	CASSPSATDYEQYF
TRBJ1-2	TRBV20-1	CSALSTQNGDGYTF
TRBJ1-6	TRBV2	CASSATGGSYNSPLHF
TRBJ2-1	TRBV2	CARTGGTSGNEQFF
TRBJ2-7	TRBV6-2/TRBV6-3	CASLPGPRTYYEQYF
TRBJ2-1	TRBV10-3	CAISESTSGSGEQFF
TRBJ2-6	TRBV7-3	CASSLLPASGANVLTF
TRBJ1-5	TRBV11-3	CASSFGAGKHSNQPQHF
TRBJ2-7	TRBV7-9	CASSTGSYEQYF
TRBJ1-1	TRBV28	CASSLRGPRPEAFF
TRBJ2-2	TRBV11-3	CASSTTPTGELFF
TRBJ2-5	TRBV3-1	CASRRERVETQYF
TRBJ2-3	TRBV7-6	CASSSGTSGGASTDTQYF
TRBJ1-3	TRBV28	CASSFSVPGNTIYF
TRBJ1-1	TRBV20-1	CSAINTSGREAFF
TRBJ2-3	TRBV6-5	CASSFNYGDTQYF
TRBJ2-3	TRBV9	CASSPKAGRGTDTQYF